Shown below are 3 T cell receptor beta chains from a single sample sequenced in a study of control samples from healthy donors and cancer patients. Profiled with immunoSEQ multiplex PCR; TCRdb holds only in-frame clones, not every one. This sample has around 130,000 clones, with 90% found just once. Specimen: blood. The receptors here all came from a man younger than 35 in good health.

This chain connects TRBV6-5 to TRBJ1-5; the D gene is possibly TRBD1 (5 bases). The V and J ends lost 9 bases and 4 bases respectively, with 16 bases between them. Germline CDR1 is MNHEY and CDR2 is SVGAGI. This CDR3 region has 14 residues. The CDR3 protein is CASRFSGGNQPQHF. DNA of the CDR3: TGTGCCAGTCGTTTCAGTGGGGGAAATCAGCCCCAGCATTTT.

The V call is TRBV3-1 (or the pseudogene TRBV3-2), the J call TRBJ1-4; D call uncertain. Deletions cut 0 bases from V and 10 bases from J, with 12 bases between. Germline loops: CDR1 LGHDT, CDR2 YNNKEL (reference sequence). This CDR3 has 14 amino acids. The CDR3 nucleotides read TGTGCCAGCAGCCAAGATTCCGGGAAAGGAAAACTGTTTTTT. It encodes CASSQDSGKGKLFF.

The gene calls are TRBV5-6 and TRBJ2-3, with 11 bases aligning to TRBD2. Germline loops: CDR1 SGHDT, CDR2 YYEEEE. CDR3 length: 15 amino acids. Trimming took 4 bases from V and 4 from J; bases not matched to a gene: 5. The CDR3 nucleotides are TGTGCCAGCAGCACCTTAGCGGGAGGGCCAGATACGCAGTATTTT. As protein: CASSTLAGGPDTQYF.